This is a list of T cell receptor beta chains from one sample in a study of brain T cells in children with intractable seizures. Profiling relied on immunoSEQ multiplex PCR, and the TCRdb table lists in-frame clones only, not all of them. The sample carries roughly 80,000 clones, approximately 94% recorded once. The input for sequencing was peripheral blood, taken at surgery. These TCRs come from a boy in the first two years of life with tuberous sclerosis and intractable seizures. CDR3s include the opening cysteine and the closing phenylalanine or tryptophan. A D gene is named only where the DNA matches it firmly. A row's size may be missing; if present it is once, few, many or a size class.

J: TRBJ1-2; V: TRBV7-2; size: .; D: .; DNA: TGTGCCAGCAGCTTAGAGGTTCCGGGAGGATCTGGCTACACCTTC; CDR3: CASSLEVPGGSGYTF
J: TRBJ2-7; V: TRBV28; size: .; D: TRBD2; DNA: TGTGCCAGCAGTTTGTTTCCAGCGGGAGTCATCTACGAGCAGTACTTC; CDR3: CASSLFPAGVIYEQYF
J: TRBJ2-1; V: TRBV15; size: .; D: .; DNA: TGTGCCACCTTAGTGGCGGAGACCTACAATGAGCAGTTCTTC; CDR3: CATLVAETYNEQFF
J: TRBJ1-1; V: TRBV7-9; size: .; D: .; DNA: TGTGCCAGCAGCTCAGGGGTCGGGAACACTGAAGCTTTCTTT; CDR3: CASSSGVGNTEAFF
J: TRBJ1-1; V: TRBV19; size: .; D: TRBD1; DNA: TGTGCCAGTAGCAAACAGGGGGTTTCCATGAACACTGAAGCTTTCTTT; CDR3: CASSKQGVSMNTEAFF
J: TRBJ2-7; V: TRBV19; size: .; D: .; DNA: TGTGCCAGTAGTATGAGTTGGGATTACGAGCAGTACTTC; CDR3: CASSMSWDYEQYF
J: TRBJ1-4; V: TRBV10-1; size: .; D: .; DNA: TGCGCCAGTGTCAGAAAACTGTTTTTT; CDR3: CASVRKLFF
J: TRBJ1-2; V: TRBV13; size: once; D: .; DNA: TGTGCCAGCAGCTTAGGGGTGGGACATTTAGCTAACTATGGCTACACCTTC; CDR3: CASSLGVGHLANYGYTF
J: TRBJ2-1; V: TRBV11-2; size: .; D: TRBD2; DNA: TGTGCCAGCAGCCCAGGGGTTGGGCGGGAGGTGATGTTTGGGCAGTTCTTC; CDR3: CASSPGVGREVMFGQFF
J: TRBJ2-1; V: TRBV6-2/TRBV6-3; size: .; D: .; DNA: TGTGCCAGCAGTCAAACACCGTTGTACAATGAGCAGTTCTTC; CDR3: CASSQTPLYNEQFF
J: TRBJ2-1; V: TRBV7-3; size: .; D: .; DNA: TGTGCCAGCAGCGAGACACCTACCCCCTACAATGAGCAGTTCTTC; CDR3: CASSETPTPYNEQFF
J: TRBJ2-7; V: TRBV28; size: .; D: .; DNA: TGTGCCAGCAGTTTATCCCGCTACGAGCAGTACTTC; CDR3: CASSLSRYEQYF
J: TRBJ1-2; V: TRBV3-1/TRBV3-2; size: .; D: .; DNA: TGTGCCAGCAGCCAAGTGGGCACGACCTTCTATGGCTACACCTTC; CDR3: CASSQVGTTFYGYTF
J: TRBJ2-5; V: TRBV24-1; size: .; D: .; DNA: TGTGCCACCAGTGATTTGAGGCAGGGCGGAGAGACCCAGTACTTC; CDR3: CATSDLRQGGETQYF
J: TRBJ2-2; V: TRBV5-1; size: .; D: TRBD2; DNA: TGCGCCAGCAGCTTGGCGGGACTAGGGGAGCTGTTTTTT; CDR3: CASSLAGLGELFF
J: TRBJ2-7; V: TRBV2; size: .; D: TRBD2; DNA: TGTGCCAGCAGTGACCTAGCGGGACAACACAACTACGAGCAGTACTTC; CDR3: CASSDLAGQHNYEQYF
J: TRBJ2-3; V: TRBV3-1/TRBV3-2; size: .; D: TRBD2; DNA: TGTGCCAGCAGCCAATTCCTTGCGGGGGGGCCGGAAGATACGCAGTATTTT; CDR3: CASSQFLAGGPEDTQYF
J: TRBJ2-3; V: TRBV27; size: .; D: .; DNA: TGTGCCAGCGGCTGGGGTATCGCAGATACGCAGTATTTT; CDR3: CASGWGIADTQYF
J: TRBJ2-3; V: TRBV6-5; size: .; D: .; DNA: TGTGCCAGCAGTTACCTGGTGTCAATAGATACGCAGTATTTT; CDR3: CASSYLVSIDTQYF
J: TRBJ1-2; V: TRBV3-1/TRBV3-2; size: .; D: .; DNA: TGTGCCAGCAGCCAAGGTTTCCTTGGCTACACCTTC; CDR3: CASSQGFLGYTF
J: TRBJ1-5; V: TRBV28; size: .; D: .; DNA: TGTGCCAGCAGTCCACCTACCAGCAATCAGCCCCAGCATTTT; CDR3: CASSPPTSNQPQHF
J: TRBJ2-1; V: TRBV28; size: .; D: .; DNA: TGTGCCAGCAGTTCCCTTAGTGTAGTTACCTACAATGAGCAGTTCTTC; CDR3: CASSSLSVVTYNEQFF
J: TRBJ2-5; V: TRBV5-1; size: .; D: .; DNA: TGCGCCAGCAGCCTGGGGGGGCCGGGAGAGACCCAGTACTTC; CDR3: CASSLGGPGETQYF
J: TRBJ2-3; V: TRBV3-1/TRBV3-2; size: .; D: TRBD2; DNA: TGTGCCAGCAGCCGTCTAGCGGGAGATCTGACAGATACGCAGTATTTT; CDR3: CASSRLAGDLTDTQYF
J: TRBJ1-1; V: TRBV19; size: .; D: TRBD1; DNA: TGTGCCAGTAGCCCAGACAGGGGAAGAGAGACTGAAGCTTTCTTT; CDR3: CASSPDRGRETEAFF
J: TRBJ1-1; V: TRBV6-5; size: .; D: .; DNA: TGTGCCAGCAGCATCCGGGACAACACTGAAGCTTTCTTT; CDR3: CASSIRDNTEAFF
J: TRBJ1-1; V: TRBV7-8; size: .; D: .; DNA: TGTGCCAGCAGCTTCCAAGCAGGGGCGGACACTGAAGCTTTCTTT; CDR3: CASSFQAGADTEAFF
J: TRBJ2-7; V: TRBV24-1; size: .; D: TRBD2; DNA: TGTGCCACCTCTCCCGGGACTAGCGGGAGCTACGAGCAGTACTTC; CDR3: CATSPGTSGSYEQYF
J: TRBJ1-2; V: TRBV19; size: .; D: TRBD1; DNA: TGTGCCAGTAGCCAGGACAGGGAAATTGGTGGCTACACCTTC; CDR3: CASSQDREIGGYTF
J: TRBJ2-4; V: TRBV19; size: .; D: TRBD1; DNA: TGTGCCAGTAGTGCCTTTCCCTCGAACAGGGGGTCAGCCCTAGCCAAAAACATTCAGTACTTC; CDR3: CASSAFPSNRGSALAKNIQYF
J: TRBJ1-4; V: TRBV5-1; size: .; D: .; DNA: TGCGCCAGCAGCATGGGCTTTAGGAATGAAAAACTGTTTTTT; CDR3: CASSMGFRNEKLFF
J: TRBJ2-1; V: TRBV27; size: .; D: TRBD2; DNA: TGTGCCAGCAGTTTATCAGGTCTAGCGGGAGGCAATGAGCAGTTCTTC; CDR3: CASSLSGLAGGNEQFF
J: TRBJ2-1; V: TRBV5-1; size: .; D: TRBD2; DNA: TGCGCCAGCAGCTTGGACGGACTAGCGGGAAGTCGCTCCTACAATGAGCAGTTCTTC; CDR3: CASSLDGLAGSRSYNEQFF
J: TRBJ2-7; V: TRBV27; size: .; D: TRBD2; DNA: TGTGCCAGCAGTTTTAGCGGGGGGACCTACGAGCAGTACTTC; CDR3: CASSFSGGTYEQYF
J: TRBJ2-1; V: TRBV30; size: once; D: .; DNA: TGTGCCTGGAGTGTATCTACAGTCAGTGGGAATGAGCAGTTCTTC; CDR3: CAWSVSTVSGNEQFF
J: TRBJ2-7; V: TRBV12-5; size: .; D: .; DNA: TGTGCTAGTGGTTTGGTGATCGGGCGGGACCCGACCTACGAGCAGTACTTC; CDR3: CASGLVIGRDPTYEQYF
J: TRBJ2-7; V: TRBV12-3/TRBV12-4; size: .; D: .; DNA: TGTGCCAGCAGGACGACAGGCTCCTACGAGCAGTACTTC; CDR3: CASRTTGSYEQYF
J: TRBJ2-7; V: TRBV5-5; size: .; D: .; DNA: TGTGCCAGCAGCTTGCTCGGCTTTTTGGGGGTGGAGTACTTC; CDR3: CASSLLGFLGVEYF
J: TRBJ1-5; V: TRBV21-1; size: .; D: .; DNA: TGTGCCAGCAGCAAAGCAGGGGGAAATCAGCCCCAGCATTTT; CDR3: CASSKAGGNQPQHF
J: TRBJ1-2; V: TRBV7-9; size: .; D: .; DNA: TGTGCCAGCAGCTTAGACAGGGAGGGATATGGCTACACCTTC; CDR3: CASSLDREGYGYTF
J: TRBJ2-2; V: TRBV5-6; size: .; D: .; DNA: TGTGCCAGCAGCTTGGGACAGGCTATTAACACCGGGGAGCTGTTTTTT; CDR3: CASSLGQAINTGELFF
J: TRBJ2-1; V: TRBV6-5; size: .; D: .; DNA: TGTGCCAGCAGTTACTCCCCAGCGGGCCCCTACAATGAGCAGTTCTTC; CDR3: CASSYSPAGPYNEQFF
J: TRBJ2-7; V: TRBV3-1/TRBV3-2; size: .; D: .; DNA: TGTGCCAGCAGCCACAGGGATCGGAACGAGCAGTACTTC; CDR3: CASSHRDRNEQYF
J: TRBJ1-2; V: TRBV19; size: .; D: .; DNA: TGTGCCAGTAGTCCTATACAGGGCTATGGCTACACCTTC; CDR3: CASSPIQGYGYTF
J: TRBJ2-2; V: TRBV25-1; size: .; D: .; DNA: TGTGCCAGCCACCCCCGGGGTCTCTGCAGGGAGCTGTTTTTT; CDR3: CASHPRGLCRELFF